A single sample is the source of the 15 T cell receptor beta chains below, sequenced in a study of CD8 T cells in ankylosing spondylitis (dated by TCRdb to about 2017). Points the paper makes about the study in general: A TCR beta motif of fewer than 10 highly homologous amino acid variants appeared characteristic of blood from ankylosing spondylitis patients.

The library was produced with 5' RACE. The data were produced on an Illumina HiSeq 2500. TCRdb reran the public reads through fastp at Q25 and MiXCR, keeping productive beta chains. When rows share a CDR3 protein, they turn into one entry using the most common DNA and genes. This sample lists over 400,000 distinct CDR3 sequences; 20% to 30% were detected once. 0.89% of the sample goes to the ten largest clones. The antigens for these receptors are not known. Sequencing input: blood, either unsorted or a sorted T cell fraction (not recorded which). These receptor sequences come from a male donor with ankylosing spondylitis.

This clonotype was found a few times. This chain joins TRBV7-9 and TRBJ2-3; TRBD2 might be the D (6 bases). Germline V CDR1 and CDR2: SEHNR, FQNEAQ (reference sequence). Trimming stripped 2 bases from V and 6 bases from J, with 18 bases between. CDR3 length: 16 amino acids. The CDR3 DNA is TGTGCCAGCAGCTTAAGGCGGGGACGGGGTGCGGATACGCAGTATTTT. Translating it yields CASSLRRGRGADTQYF.

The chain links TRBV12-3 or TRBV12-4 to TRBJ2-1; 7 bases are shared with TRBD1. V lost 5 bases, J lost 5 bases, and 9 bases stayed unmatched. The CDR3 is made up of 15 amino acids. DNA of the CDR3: TGTGCCAGCAGTAGGGACAGCGACATCGACAATGAGCAGTTCTTC. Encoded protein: CASSRDSDIDNEQFF.

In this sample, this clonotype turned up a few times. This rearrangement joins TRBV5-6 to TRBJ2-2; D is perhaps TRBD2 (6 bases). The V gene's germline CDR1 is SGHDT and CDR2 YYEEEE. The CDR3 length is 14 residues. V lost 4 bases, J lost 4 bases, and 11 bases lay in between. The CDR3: CASSPGLGTGELFF. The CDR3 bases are TGTGCCAGCAGCCCGGGACTCGGCACCGGGGAGCTGTTTTTT. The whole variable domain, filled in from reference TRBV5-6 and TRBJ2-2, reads DAGVTQSPTHLIKTRGQQVTLRCSPKSGHDTVSWYQQALGQGPQFIFQYYEEEERQRGNFPDRFSGHQFPNYSSELNVNALLLGDSALYLCASSPGLGTGELFFGEGSRLTVL.

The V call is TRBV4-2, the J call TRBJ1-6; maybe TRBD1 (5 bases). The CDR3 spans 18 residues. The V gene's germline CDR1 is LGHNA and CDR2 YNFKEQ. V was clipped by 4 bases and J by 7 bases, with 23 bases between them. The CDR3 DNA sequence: TGTGCCAGCAGCCCAAACTTGGACGGGAGAAGGGGAAATTCACCCCTCCACTTT. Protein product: CASSPNLDGRRGNSPLHF.

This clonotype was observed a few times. The CDR3 region is CSAHLRGQGRNEQFF. CDR3 in DNA: TGCAGTGCGCACCTTAGGGGACAGGGAAGGAATGAGCAGTTCTTC. The rearrangement links TRBV20-1 to TRBJ2-1, with 9 bases matching TRBD1. Germline values: CDR1 DFQATT, CDR2 SNEGSKA (reference sequence). The length of the CDR3 is 15 residues. V lost 6 bases to trimming and J lost 7 bases; unmatched junction nucleotides: 13.

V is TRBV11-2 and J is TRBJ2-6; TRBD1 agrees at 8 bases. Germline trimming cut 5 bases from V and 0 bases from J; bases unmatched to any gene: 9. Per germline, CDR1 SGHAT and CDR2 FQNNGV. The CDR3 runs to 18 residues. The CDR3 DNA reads TGTGCCAGCAGCGTTCTGGGACAGGCCTACTCTGGGGCCAACGTCCTGACTTTC. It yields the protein CASSVLGQAYSGANVLTF.

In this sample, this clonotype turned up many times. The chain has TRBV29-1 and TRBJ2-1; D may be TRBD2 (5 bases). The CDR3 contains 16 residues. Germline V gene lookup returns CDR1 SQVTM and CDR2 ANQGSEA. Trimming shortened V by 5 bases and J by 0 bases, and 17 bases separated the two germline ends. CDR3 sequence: CSVPQGLGSSYNEQFF. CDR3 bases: TGCAGCGTTCCTCAAGGGCTTGGGAGCTCCTACAATGAGCAGTTCTTC.

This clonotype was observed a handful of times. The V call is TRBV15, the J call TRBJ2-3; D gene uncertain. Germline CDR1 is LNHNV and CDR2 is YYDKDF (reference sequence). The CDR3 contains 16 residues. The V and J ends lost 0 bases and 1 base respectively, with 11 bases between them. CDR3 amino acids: CATSRDRPRGTDTQYF. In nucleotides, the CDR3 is TGTGCCACCAGCAGAGACAGGCCCCGGGGCACAGATACGCAGTATTTT.

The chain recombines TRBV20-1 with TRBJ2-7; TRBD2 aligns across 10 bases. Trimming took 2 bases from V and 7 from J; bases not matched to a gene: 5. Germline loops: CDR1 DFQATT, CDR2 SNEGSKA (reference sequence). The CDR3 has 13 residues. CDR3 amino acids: CSARQAGGPEQYF. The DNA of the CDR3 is TGCAGTGCTAGACAAGCGGGAGGGCCTGAGCAGTACTTC.

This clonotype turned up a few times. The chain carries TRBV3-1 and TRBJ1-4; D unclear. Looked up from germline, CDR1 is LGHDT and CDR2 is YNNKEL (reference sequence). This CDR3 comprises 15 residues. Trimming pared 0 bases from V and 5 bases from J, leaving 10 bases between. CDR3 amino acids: CASSQDVGINEKLFF. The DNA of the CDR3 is TGTGCCAGCAGCCAAGATGTGGGAATAAATGAAAAACTGTTTTTT.

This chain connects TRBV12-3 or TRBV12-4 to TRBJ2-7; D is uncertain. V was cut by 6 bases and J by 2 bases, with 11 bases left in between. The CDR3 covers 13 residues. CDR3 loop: CASRRTTAYEQYF. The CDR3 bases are TGTGCCAGCAGACGAACTACCGCCTACGAGCAGTACTTC.

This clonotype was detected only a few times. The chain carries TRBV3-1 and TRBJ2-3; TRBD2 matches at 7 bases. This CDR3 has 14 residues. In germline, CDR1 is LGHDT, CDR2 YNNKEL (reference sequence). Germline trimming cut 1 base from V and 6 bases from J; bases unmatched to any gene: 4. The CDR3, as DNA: TGTGCCAGCAGCCAAGGGCTAGCGGTCGATACGCAGTATTTT. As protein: CASSQGLAVDTQYF.

CDR3 sequence reads: CASNPTGGDGELFF. CDR3 bases: TGCGCCAGCAATCCCACGGGGGGAGACGGGGAGCTGTTTTTT. V and J are TRBV5-1 and TRBJ2-2; 7 bases match TRBD2. Per the germline V gene, CDR1 is SGHRS and CDR2 is YFSETQ. The CDR3 runs 14 residues. Germline trimming cut 6 bases from V and 7 bases from J; bases unmatched to any gene: 9. Drawing the rest from reference TRBV5-1 and TRBJ2-2, the complete variable domain is KAGVTQTPRYLIKTRGQQVTLSCSPISGHRSVSWYQQTPGQGLQFLFEYFSETQRNKGNFPGRFSGRQFSNSRSEMNVSTLELGDSALYLCASNPTGGDGELFFGEGSRLTVL.

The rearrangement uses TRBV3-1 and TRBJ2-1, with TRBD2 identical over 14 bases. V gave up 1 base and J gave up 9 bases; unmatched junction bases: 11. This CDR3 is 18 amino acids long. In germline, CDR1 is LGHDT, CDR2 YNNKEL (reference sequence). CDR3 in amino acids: CASSQGLAGGPSVREQFF. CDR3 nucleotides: TGTGCCAGCAGCCAAGGACTAGCGGGAGGGCCCTCGGTACGTGAGCAGTTCTTC.

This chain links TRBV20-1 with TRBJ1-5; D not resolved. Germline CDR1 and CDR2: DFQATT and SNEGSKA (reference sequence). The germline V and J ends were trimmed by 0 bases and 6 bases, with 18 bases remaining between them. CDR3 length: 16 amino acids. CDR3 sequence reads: CSARDDLGTRSQPQHF. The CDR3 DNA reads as TGCAGTGCTAGAGATGATTTGGGAACCCGGAGTCAGCCCCAGCATTTT.